This TCR beta chain was documented in a study of Ad26.COV2.S vaccination and SARS-CoV-2 variants. Study-level information: Of the COV1001 trial arms, the Ad26.COV2.S arm included the donor.

Overall study findings and caveats: Using TCR breadth and depth analyses may have led to underestimated total T cell responses. Vaccinees and placebo recipients showed similar non-spike TCR breadth.

Sequencing used immunoSEQ multiplex PCR; TCRdb keeps in-frame clones, though not all of them. Among 430,000 or so clones, 89% were seen once, and the ten largest hold over 2.5%. As for treatment: some 19 received Ad26.COV2.S at low or high dose, single or two shots; about 5 received placebo; per-sample allocation not given. Collection of samples fell on day 63 after the first vaccine or placebo injection. The CDR3 runs to 16 residues. Looked up from germline, CDR1 is PRHDT and CDR2 is FYEKMQ (reference sequence). Germline trimming cut 4 bases from V and 7 bases from J; bases unmatched to any gene: 14. Note on this clone: The target antigen is unknown.

The source is a person aged 18-65 years who received the Ad26.COV2.S COVID-19 vaccine or a placebo. The sample consisted of peripheral blood, taken in a trial of Ad26.COV2.S vaccine versus placebo. The gene calls are TRBV13 and TRBJ2-5; 8 positions match TRBD2. CDR3 loop: CASSSEDREGSGTQYF. CDR3 nucleotides: TGTGCCAGCAGCTCCGAGGACCGGGAGGGTAGTGGGACCCAGTACTTC.